This T cell receptor (beta chain) was recovered during a study of blood T cell repertoires in COVID-19. Study as a whole: Acute and convalescent COVID-19 samples came from the United States, Italy and Spain. Sample material is recorded as cDNA or gDNA derived from T cells, B-cell-depleted T cells, or PBMCs.

The CDR3 loop spans 15 amino acids. CDR1 LNHDA and CDR2 SQIVND come from the germline V gene (reference sequence). Trimming removed 2 bases from V and 4 bases from J, with 11 bases in between. TCRdb keeps only in-frame clones here, not all; method: immunoSEQ multiplex PCR. The sample carries 100,000 to 150,000 clones, approximately 80% recorded once. The genes are TRBV19 and TRBJ2-2; D is possibly TRBD1 (5 bases). This receptor was obtained from a man aged 35-49 years with active or convalescent COVID-19. Sequencing was done on a sample of peripheral blood. In DNA form, the CDR3 reads TGTGCCAGTAGTATAATCACCAGGGTCACCGGGGAGCTGTTTTTT. Protein: CASSIITRVTGELFF.